Presented here are 6 T cell receptor beta chains from one specimen sequenced in a study of brain metastases from non-small cell lung cancer. Clones were read by immunoSEQ multiplex PCR, and TCRdb kept only the in-frame ones, dropping some. In the table there are 1,500 to 2,000 clones, approximately 89% of which are singletons. Material for sequencing was tissue from a brain metastasis. These receptors were collected from a donor at least 40 years old with non-small cell lung cancer.

V and J are TRBV4-2 and TRBJ2-1; 10 bases map to TRBD2. The CDR3 spans 14 residues. The V gene's germline CDR1 is LGHNA and CDR2 YNFKEQ. V lost 4 bases to trimming and J lost 6 bases; unmatched junction nucleotides: 3. The CDR3 spells CASSRTSGANEQFF. The CDR3 DNA reads as TGTGCCAGCAGCCGGACTAGCGGCGCCAATGAGCAGTTCTTC.

Notes on this clone: The junction departs from germline at one end; a sequencing error may be responsible. This specimen includes other DNA sequences encoding the same CDR3. V is TRBV6-4 and J is TRBJ1-2; 7 bases fit TRBD1. Germline values: CDR1 MRHNA, CDR2 SNTAGT. This CDR3 has 13 amino acids. CDR3 amino acids: CASSGTAEGGYTF. CDR3 in DNA: TGTGCCAGCAGCGGGACAGCCGAAGGAGGCTACACTTTC.

The CDR3 nucleotides are TGCGCCAGCAGCGGGCAGTCCGGGACCGGAGAGACCCAGTACTTC. Protein product: CASSGQSGTGETQYF. The V and J genes are TRBV5-1 and TRBJ2-5; D could derive from TRBD1 or TRBD2 (5 bases each). V dropped 4 bases and J dropped 4 bases, with 17 bases sitting between them. Per germline, CDR1 SGHRS and CDR2 YFSETQ. There are 15 residues in the CDR3.

This clone showed up just once. This chain links TRBV7-9 with TRBJ1-1; D possibly corresponds to TRBD1 (5 bases). CDR3 size: 11 residues. With 6 bases removed from V and 8 bases from J, the gap between germline ends came to 10 bases. Germline loops: CDR1 SEHNR, CDR2 FQNEAQ (reference sequence). CDR3 sequence reads: CASSVAGEAFF. CDR3 in DNA: TGTGCCAGCAGTGTGGCAGGGGAAGCTTTCTTT.

The genes are TRBV19 and TRBJ1-2; a weak D match, TRBD1 (6 bases). The V end lost 4 bases, the J end lost 4 bases, and 22 bases lay between the germline ends. Per germline, CDR1 LNHDA and CDR2 SQIVND (reference sequence). The CDR3 has 17 residues. Here the CDR3 DNA reads TGTGCCAGTAGTAAGGGGAGCGCAGGGGCGCGGGCCTATGGCTACACCTTC. As protein: CASSKGSAGARAYGYTF.

The chain combines TRBV9 with TRBJ2-3, with TRBD1 as a possible D gene (6 bases). This CDR3 is 15 amino acids long. CDR1 and CDR2 (germline): SGDLS, YYNGEE. V was clipped by 0 bases and J by 5 bases, with 13 bases between them. The CDR3 reads CASSVGGTKVDTQYF. The CDR3 DNA reads TGTGCCAGCAGCGTAGGAGGGACAAAGGTAGATACGCAGTATTTT.